This TCR beta chain stems from a study of CD8+CD57+ T cells in acquired aplastic anemia. Study-wide context: The study obtained around 10 million reads on average for CD4+ cells from healthy donors. Notes on the study in general: CD8+ Simpson's diversity did not differ significantly between patients and controls. Twenty-nine CD8+ CDR3 sequences were shared between patients and controls.

This clonotype was recorded at least ten times. The antigen remains undetermined. CDR3 and TCR beta VDJ profiling relied on genomic DNA as the template. MiXCR was run by TCRdb on the reads, yielding one entry per CDR3 protein. Of approximately 380,000 distinct CDR3 sequences in the sample, just under 70% are singletons; the top ten hold 3.5% to 4.5%. The CDR3 contains 15 residues. The V gene's germline CDR1 is MNHEY and CDR2 SVGAGI. The J segment lost 4 bases and the V segment lost 5 bases, leaving 8 bases of the junction unmatched. The V gene is TRBV6-5, the J gene TRBJ2-1, with TRBD1 matching over 7 bases. This receptor was taken from a human donor in good health, serving as a control. The specimen sequenced was sorted CD4+, CD8+, or CD8+CD57+ T cells (not recorded which) from PBMCs. CDR3 bases: TGTGCCAGCAGTGAGAACAGGGGTACATACAATGAGCAGTTCTTC. Its translation: CASSENRGTYNEQFF.